The clone carrying this T cell receptor (beta chain) was seen only a few times. MiXCR, run by TCRdb on the RT-PCR reads, gives a single entry per CDR3 protein. The data contain about 580,000 distinct CDR3 sequences, 14% of them singletons. This sample was included in a study of response to subunit inactivated influenza vaccine. Between the trimmed V and J ends, which lost 8 bases and 0 bases, there was a span of 17 bases. The CDR3 sequence is 17 residues long. CDR1 KGHSH and CDR2 LQKENI come from the germline V gene. J is TRBJ2-6 and V is TRBV18; D is unclear. Sequenced material: PBMCs from blood, taken about 11 days after vaccination. This TCR came from a man between 50 and 59 years old who received an inactivated influenza vaccine. In nucleotides, the CDR3 is TGTGCCAGCCACGTCCAGACCAGGTTCTCTGGGGCCAACGTCCTGACTTTC. This sequence encodes CASHVQTRFSGANVLTF. Looking up the rest from reference TRBV18 and TRBJ2-6 gives the full variable domain: NAGVMQNPRHLVRRRGQEARLRCSPMKGHSHVYWYRQLPEEGLKFMVYLQKENIIDESGMPKERFSAEFPKEGPSILRIQQVVRGDSAAYFCASHVQTRFSGANVLTFGAGSRLTVL.